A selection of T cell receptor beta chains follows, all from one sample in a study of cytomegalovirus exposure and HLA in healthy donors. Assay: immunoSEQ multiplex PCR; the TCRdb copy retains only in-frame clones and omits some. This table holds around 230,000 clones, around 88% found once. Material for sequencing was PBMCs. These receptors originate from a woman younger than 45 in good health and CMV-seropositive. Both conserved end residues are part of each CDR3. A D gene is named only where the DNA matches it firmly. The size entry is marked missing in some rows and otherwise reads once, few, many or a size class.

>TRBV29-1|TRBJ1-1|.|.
CSVEERTGTEAFF
TGCAGCGTTGAAGAGCGGACTGGAACTGAAGCTTTCTTT
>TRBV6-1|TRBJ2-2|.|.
CASRHSRVGELFF
TGTGCCAGCAGACATAGCCGGGTCGGGGAGCTGTTTTTT
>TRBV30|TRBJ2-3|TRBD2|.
CAWNLPSGRARRTDTQYF
TGTGCCTGGAATCTCCCTAGCGGGAGGGCCCGTCGGACAGATACGCAGTATTTT
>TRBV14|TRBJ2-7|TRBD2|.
CASSQDGGAGYYEQYF
TGTGCCAGCAGCCAAGACGGGGGGGCAGGGTACTACGAGCAGTACTTC
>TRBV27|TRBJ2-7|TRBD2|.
CASSLSGLAGGLEQYF
TGTGCCAGCAGTTTATCGGGGCTAGCGGGAGGTTTAGAGCAGTACTTC
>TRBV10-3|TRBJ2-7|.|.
CAIGRDSYEQYF
TGTGCCATCGGGCGGGACTCCTACGAGCAGTACTTC
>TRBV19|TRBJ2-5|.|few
CASSDYRVRETQYF
TGTGCCAGTAGTGACTACAGGGTTCGAGAGACCCAGTACTTC
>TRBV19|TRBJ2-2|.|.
CASSMDRRYANTGELFF
TGTGCCAGTAGTATGGACAGAAGATACGCGAACACCGGGGAGCTGTTTTTT
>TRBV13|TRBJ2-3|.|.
CASSSLTGDTQYF
TGTGCCAGCAGCTCCCTTACCGGAGATACGCAGTATTTT
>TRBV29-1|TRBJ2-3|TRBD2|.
CSVETSGPTDTQYF
TGCAGCGTGGAAACTAGCGGGCCCACAGATACGCAGTATTTT
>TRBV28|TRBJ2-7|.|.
CASQGSSYEQYF
TGTGCCAGCCAGGGCAGCTCCTACGAGCAGTACTTC
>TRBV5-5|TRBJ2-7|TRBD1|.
CASSPRQGVYEQYF
TGTGCCAGCAGCCCGCGACAGGGGGTCTACGAGCAGTACTTC
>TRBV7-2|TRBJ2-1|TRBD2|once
CARQTDRSGSMSYNEQFF
TGTGCCAGACAGACCGACCGCAGCGGGAGTATGTCCTACAATGAGCAGTTCTTC
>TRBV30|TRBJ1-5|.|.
CAWSSEYNQPQHF
TGTGCCTGGAGTAGTGAGTACAATCAGCCCCAGCATTTT
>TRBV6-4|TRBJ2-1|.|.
CASSDSWGGPNEQFF
TGTGCCAGCAGTGACTCGTGGGGGGGGCCCAATGAGCAGTTCTTC
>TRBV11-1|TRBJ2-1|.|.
CASSPQKRTSYNEQFF
TGTGCCAGCAGCCCCCAAAAGCGGACCTCCTACAATGAGCAGTTCTTC
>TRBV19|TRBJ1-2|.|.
CASSIRGAEGYTF
TGTGCCAGTAGTATCCGTGGGGCGGAGGGCTACACCTTC
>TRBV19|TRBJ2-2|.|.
CASSIQGSVTGELFF
TGTGCCAGTAGTATACAGGGTTCGGTAACCGGGGAGCTGTTTTTT
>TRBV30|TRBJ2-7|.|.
CAWTDGSFYEQYF
TGTGCCTGGACCGACGGGTCTTTCTACGAGCAGTACTTC
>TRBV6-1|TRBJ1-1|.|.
CASSERVQMNTEAFF
TGTGCCAGCAGTGAACGAGTACAGATGAACACTGAAGCTTTCTTT
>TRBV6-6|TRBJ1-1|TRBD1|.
CASSRQGTNTEAFF
TGTGCCAGCAGTCGACAGGGGACGAACACTGAAGCTTTCTTT
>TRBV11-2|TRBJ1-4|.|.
CASSKWTPQGANEKLFF
TGTGCCAGCAGCAAATGGACGCCCCAAGGGGCTAATGAAAAACTGTTTTTT
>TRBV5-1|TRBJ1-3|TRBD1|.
CASSLPDRASGNTIYF
TGCGCCAGCAGCTTACCCGACAGGGCCTCTGGAAACACCATATATTTT
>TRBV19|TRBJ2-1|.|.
CASSIDAGFGYNEQFF
TGTGCCAGTAGTATAGACGCGGGTTTCGGCTACAATGAGCAGTTCTTC
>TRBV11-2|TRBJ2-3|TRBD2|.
CASSGGFGTTRNYDTQYF
TGTGCCAGCAGCGGTGGATTTGGGACTACCCGGAATTACGATACGCAGTATTTT
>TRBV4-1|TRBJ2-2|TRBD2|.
CASSQVLAGGPRELFF
TGCGCCAGCAGCCAAGTTTTAGCGGGAGGGCCGAGGGAGCTGTTTTTT
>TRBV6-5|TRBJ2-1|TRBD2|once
CASRRGLAVYNEQFF
TGTGCCAGCAGAAGAGGACTAGCCGTCTACAATGAGCAGTTCTTC
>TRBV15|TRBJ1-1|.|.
CATSRDQGGTEAFF
TGTGCCACCAGCAGAGATCAGGGTGGCACTGAAGCTTTCTTT
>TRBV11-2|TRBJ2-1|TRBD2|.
CASSGSSYNEQFF
TGTGCCAGTAGCGGGAGCTCCTACAATGAGCAGTTCTTC
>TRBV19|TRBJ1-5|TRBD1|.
CASSGTGGNQPQHF
TGTGCCAGTTCGGGGACAGGGGGCAATCAGCCCCAGCATTTT
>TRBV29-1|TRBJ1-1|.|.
CSVEVENTEAFF
TGCAGCGTTGAGGTAGAAAACACTGAAGCTTTCTTT
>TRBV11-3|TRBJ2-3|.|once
CASSPPAGTQYF
TGTGCCAGCAGCCCCCCGGCGGGTACGCAGTATTTT
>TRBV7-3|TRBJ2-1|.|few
CASSPSGASSYNEQFF
TGTGCCAGCAGCCCGAGCGGAGCGAGCTCCTACAATGAGCAGTTCTTC
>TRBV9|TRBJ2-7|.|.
CASSVTDSFSYEQYF
TGTGCCAGCAGCGTAACAGATTCATTCTCCTACGAGCAGTACTTC
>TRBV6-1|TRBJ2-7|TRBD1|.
CASSESGQNYEQYF
TGTGCCAGCAGTGAGTCGGGACAGAACTACGAGCAGTACTTC
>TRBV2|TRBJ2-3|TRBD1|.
CASSRSRDSDSTDTQYF
TGTGCCAGCAGCCGGTCCCGGGACAGTGACAGCACAGATACGCAGTATTTT
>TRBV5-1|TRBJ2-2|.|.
CASSSQGSGNTGELFF
TGCGCCAGCAGTTCTCAGGGGTCGGGGAACACCGGGGAGCTGTTTTTT
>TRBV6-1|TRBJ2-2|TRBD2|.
CASSTTSGKVGELFF
TGTGCCAGCAGTACGACTAGCGGGAAAGTCGGGGAGCTGTTTTTT
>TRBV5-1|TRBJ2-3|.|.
CASSSRGDDTQYF
TGCGCCAGCAGCAGCAGGGGAGACGATACGCAGTATTTT
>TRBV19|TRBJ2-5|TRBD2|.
CASSLGLAGGEETQYF
TGTGCCAGTAGCCTAGGACTAGCGGGAGGGGAAGAGACCCAGTACTTC
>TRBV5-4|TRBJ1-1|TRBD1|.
CASSPSSRGLSEAFF
TGTGCCAGCAGCCCGAGCTCCAGGGGGCTCTCTGAAGCTTTCTTT
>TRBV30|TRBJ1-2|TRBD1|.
CAWIRQGVNYGYTF
TGTGCCTGGATCAGACAGGGAGTTAACTATGGCTACACCTTC
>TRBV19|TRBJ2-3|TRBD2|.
CASRGLAGGTDTQYF
TGTGCCAGCAGAGGACTAGCGGGAGGAACAGATACGCAGTATTTT
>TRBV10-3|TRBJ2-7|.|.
CAISAQGTTYEQYF
TGTGCCATCAGTGCGCAGGGTACTACCTACGAGCAGTACTTC
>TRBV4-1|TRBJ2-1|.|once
CASSQDPQEGEQFF
TGCGCCAGCAGCCAAGACCCACAGGAGGGTGAGCAGTTCTTC
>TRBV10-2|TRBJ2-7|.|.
CASSDGGGHSYEQYF
TGCGCCAGCAGTGATGGCGGGGGACACTCCTACGAGCAGTACTTC
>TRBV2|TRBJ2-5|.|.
CASSGSAGQQETQYF
TGTGCCAGCAGCGGCTCGGCAGGCCAGCAAGAGACCCAGTACTTC
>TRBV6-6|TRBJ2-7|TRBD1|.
CASTGTGPPYEQYF
TGTGCCAGCACCGGGACAGGCCCTCCCTACGAGCAGTACTTC
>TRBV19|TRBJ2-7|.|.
CASSIDTGYLLSYEQYF
TGTGCCAGTAGTATCGATACAGGGTACTTACTCTCCTACGAGCAGTACTTC
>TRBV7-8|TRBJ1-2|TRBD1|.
CASSTRDRRDYGYTF
TGTGCCAGCAGCACGAGGGACAGGAGGGACTATGGCTACACCTTC
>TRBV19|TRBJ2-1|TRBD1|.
CASGQGSSYNEQFF
TGTGCCAGTGGACAGGGGAGCTCCTACAATGAGCAGTTCTTC
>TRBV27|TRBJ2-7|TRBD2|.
CASSLRAGGMVGYEQYF
TGTGCCAGCAGTTTACGAGCGGGAGGCATGGTTGGGTACGAGCAGTACTTC
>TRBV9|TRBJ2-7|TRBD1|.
CASSVAGTGVEQYF
TGTGCCAGCAGCGTCGCCGGGACAGGGGTCGAGCAGTACTTC
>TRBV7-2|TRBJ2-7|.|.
CASSLGGGPYEQYF
TGTGCCAGCAGCTTAGGCGGCGGGCCTTACGAGCAGTACTTC